This TCR beta chain was retrieved from a study of radiation and T cells in renal cell carcinoma. Generated by immunoSEQ multiplex PCR, the TCRdb table keeps only in-frame clones and is missing some. This sample carries approximately 100,000 clones, 75% to 90% of them seen once, and the ten largest clones take 7.5% to 8.5%. The time point: baseline pretreatment blood. Treatment specified: 15 Gy SBRT to primary tumor, nephrectomy 4 weeks later. The TCR sequence derives from a man between 50 and 59 years old with renal cell carcinoma. The sequencing used blood, collected from a patient whose treatment included radiotherapy and nephrectomy.

CDR3 in DNA: TGTGCCAGTAGTACCCGGGACAGGGCCAATGGCTACACCTTC. It is translated as CASSTRDRANGYTF. The gene calls are TRBV19 and TRBJ1-2; TRBD1 matches at 9 bases. CDR3 length: 14 residues. Germline-derived CDR1 and CDR2 are LNHDA and SQIVND (reference sequence). With V trimmed by 4 bases and J by 6 bases, 6 bases remained unmatched.